At least ten counts were recorded for the clone carrying this T cell receptor (beta chain). Its antigen is unknown. This CDR3 is also generated by other DNA sequences in the sample. The sample comes from a study of cytomegalovirus exposure and HLA in healthy donors. General observations from the study: Rarity held for most TCR sequences, but there were some public TCRs that occurred in many donors. It has been reported that TCR beta sequences accurately predicted the HLA-A and HLA-B alleles of most subjects.

PCR used 60 Vbeta primers and 13 Jbeta primers. Clones were read by immunoSEQ multiplex PCR, and TCRdb kept only the in-frame ones, dropping some. The sample includes about 130,000 clones, approximately 77% of them seen just once. Germline V gene data show CDR1 as MNHEY and CDR2 as SVGAGI. This CDR3 has 12 amino acids. Trimming cost V 5 bases and J 3 bases, with 8 bases left between them. Sequencing was carried out using PBMCs. The V and J genes are TRBV6-5 and TRBJ2-7; a weak D match, TRBD1 (6 bases). This clonotype was obtained from a woman between 40 and 50 years old in good health and CMV-seronegative. The CDR3 spells CASSEQGYEQYF. DNA of the CDR3: TGTGCCAGCAGTGAACAGGGCTACGAGCAGTACTTC.